The rows below give T cell receptor beta chains drawn from one sample of a study of T-cell memory formation after mild COVID-19. Each CDR3 protein is one row after TCRdb ran MiXCR on the 5' RACE reads. Of 380,000 or so distinct CDR3 sequences listed, 14% were seen once; the top ten hold approximately 20%. Specimen: PBMCs or a T cell subset sorted from them (not recorded which). The receptor source for this set is a man aged 18-30 years who had mild COVID-19 (a few samples of this study predate the infection). Cell type and time point are not known. Both conserved end residues are part of each CDR3. Fields, in order: D gene, clone size, CDR3 length, V gene, J gene, CDR3 DNA, CDR3 protein. The D gene is left open where the match is weak. The size of a clone is reported for some rows only, either as once, few or many, or as a class for expanded clones.

>.|few|15|TRBV12-3/TRBV12-4|TRBJ1-2
TGTGCCAGCGGATTACGCAGAATAACTAACTATGGCTACACCTTC
CASGLRRITNYGYTF
>TRBD2|many|14|TRBV29-1|TRBJ2-1
TGCAGCGCCGAGCCCGGACTAGCGTCGAGTGAGCAGTTCTTC
CSAEPGLASSEQFF
>TRBD1|few|16|TRBV20-1|TRBJ1-3
TGCAGTGCTAGACTAGCCACAGGGGGGTCTGGAAACACCATATATTTT
CSARLATGGSGNTIYF
>.|few|16|TRBV12-3/TRBV12-4|TRBJ2-5
TGTGCCAGCAGTTTAGGCCCCGTTTGGAATCAAGAGACCCAGTACTTC
CASSLGPVWNQETQYF
>.|few|18|TRBV9|TRBJ1-1
TGTGCCAGCAGCGTAGGCCTCGGGATTAGGTCTGGCGGCACTGAAGCTTTCTTT
CASSVGLGIRSGGTEAFF
>.|.|13|TRBV5-6|TRBJ1-5
TGTGCCAGCAGCCGGGGTACGGGTCAGCCCCAGCATTTT
CASSRGTGQPQHF
>.|few|12|TRBV12-3/TRBV12-4|TRBJ1-1
TGTGCCAGCAGCCCCCGGTGGACTGAAGCTTTCTTT
CASSPRWTEAFF
>.|few|16|TRBV6-6|TRBJ2-7
TGTGCCAGCAGTTATCGGGACGCCGGCCCTTCCTACGAGCAGTACTTC
CASSYRDAGPSYEQYF
>TRBD1|.|12|TRBV20-1|TRBJ2-5
TGCAGTGCCGACGACAGGGAAGAGACCCAGTACTTC
CSADDREETQYF
>.|few|10|TRBV6-1|TRBJ2-7
TGTGCCAGCAGTGAGTACGAGCAGTACTTC
CASSEYEQYF
>TRBD1|.|14|TRBV6-5|TRBJ2-1
TGTGCCAGCAGGCGGGACAGGTCTTTAAATGAGCAGTTCTTC
CASRRDRSLNEQFF
>.|.|12|TRBV6-5|TRBJ1-1
TGTGCCAGCAAGACATCTGACACTGAAGCTTTCTTT
CASKTSDTEAFF
>TRBD2|many|15|TRBV5-1|TRBJ2-1
TGCGCCAGCAGCTTAGGGACTAGCGGGCACAATGAGCAGTTCTTC
CASSLGTSGHNEQFF
>.|.|15|TRBV18|TRBJ1-5
TGTGCCAGCTCACCTGTACCTATTGGCAATCAGCCCCAGCATTTT
CASSPVPIGNQPQHF
>TRBD2|few|12|TRBV7-9|TRBJ2-5
TGTGCCAGCGGAGCGGGGTCGGAGACCCAGTACTTC
CASGAGSETQYF
>.|.|18|TRBV5-1|TRBJ2-6
TGCGCCAGCAGCTTGGCGGTACGGGGTCGCGGTGGGGCCAACGTCCTGACTTTC
CASSLAVRGRGGANVLTF
>.|.|17|TRBV7-2|TRBJ2-2
TGTGCCAGCAGCTTTCCCCGCTCGGACGTGAATTCCGGGGAGCTGTTTTTT
CASSFPRSDVNSGELFF
>.|few|15|TRBV4-1|TRBJ1-3
TGCGCCAGCAGCCAAGATCGGGGGACTGGAAACACCATATATTTT
CASSQDRGTGNTIYF
>.|.|16|TRBV27|TRBJ1-2
TGTGCCGGTAAAAGTCCGGGTCCTAGATGGTTCTATGGCTACACCTTC
CAGKSPGPRWFYGYTF
>TRBD1|.|14|TRBV12-3/TRBV12-4|TRBJ1-1
TGTGCCAGCAGTACTGACAGGGGGCGCGGAGCAGCTTTCTTT
CASSTDRGRGAAFF
>TRBD2|few|18|TRBV7-9|TRBJ2-7
TGTGCCAGCAGCACCGAGCCCGGGACTAGCGGGACATCCTACGAGCAGTACTTC
CASSTEPGTSGTSYEQYF
>.|.|13|TRBV3-1|TRBJ2-3
TGTGCCAGCAACCCCTCGGAGGGAGATACGCAGTATTTT
CASNPSEGDTQYF
>TRBD2|few|18|TRBV5-1|TRBJ2-3
TGCGCCAGCAGCTTGGCGCTAGCGGGGGGCCCGAACACAGATACGCAGTATTTT
CASSLALAGGPNTDTQYF
>.|.|14|TRBV12-3/TRBV12-4|TRBJ2-7
TGTGCCAGCACCCGGGACGGCGGATCCTACGAGCAGTACTTC
CASTRDGGSYEQYF
>TRBD1|few|15|TRBV6-1|TRBJ1-1
TGTGCCAGCAGTGGAACGGACAGGGGGAACACTGAAGCTTTCTTT
CASSGTDRGNTEAFF
>TRBD2|many|19|TRBV5-1|TRBJ2-3
TGCGCCAGCAGCCGATCGGGTCTTAGGGGACTAGCGGGCACAGATACGCAGTATTTT
CASSRSGLRGLAGTDTQYF
>TRBD1|.|16|TRBV7-9|TRBJ2-5
TGTGCCAGCAGCTCGACAGGGGGCGCGGGCAGGGAGACCCAGTACTTC
CASSSTGGAGRETQYF
>TRBD2|.|12|TRBV29-1|TRBJ2-4
TGCAGCCACGGGGGGTTGGGAGACATTCAGTACTTC
CSHGGLGDIQYF
>.|.|16|TRBV5-1|TRBJ1-2
TGCGCCAGCAGCTTAGGGGCCCCCGGCCTTAACTATGGCTACACCTTC
CASSLGAPGLNYGYTF
>TRBD1|few|15|TRBV16|TRBJ2-7
TGTGCCAGCAGCCATTCGCGGGACAGGATTTACGAGCAGTACTTC
CASSHSRDRIYEQYF
>.|few|14|TRBV24-1|TRBJ2-3
TGTGCCACCAGTGATTCCCCCCACACAGATACGCAGTATTTT
CATSDSPHTDTQYF
>TRBD1|few|18|TRBV4-3|TRBJ1-6
TGCGCCAGCAGCCTGGCTAACCTTGGGACAGGGGATAATTCACCCCTCCACTTT
CASSLANLGTGDNSPLHF